This entry describes one T cell receptor (beta chain). Its antigen is undetermined. TCRdb fed the 5' RACE reads into MiXCR, producing one record per CDR3 protein. This sample has 700,000 to 950,000 distinct CDR3 sequences, with over 9% found just once. These data originate in a study of identical twins. CDR3 size: 16 residues. The germline gives CDR1 MDHEN, CDR2 SYDVKM. The V and J ends lost 8 bases and 3 bases respectively, with 19 bases between them. Study-level results: Donors were not followed over many years; analysis was cross-sectional. Out-of-frame TCR alpha sharing in monozygotic twins exceeded recombination model predictions. Out-of-frame alpha sequences that twins shared showed excess low generation probability.

This sample also belongs to another study, concerning yellow fever vaccine responses in identical twins.

The TCR was taken from a woman in her late teens or twenties in good health. The source material was PBMCs. The chain employs TRBV28 and TRBJ1-4, with D possibly matching TRBD1 (6 bases). The CDR3 sequence is CASPGWGLRANEKLFF. In DNA, the CDR3 is TGTGCCAGCCCAGGGTGGGGGCTTCGGGCTAATGAAAAACTGTTTTTT.